Listed here are 14 T cell receptor beta chains from one sample, sequenced in a study of blood T cell repertoires in COVID-19. Profiled with immunoSEQ multiplex PCR; TCRdb holds only in-frame clones, not every one. The data show approximately 440,000 clones, about nine tenths seen once. Sequencing was done on a sample of PBMCs or T cells enriched from blood (not recorded which). These receptors all stem from a woman between 18 and 30 years old who had recovered from COVID-19.

This clone is a singleton in its sample. This sequence joins TRBV18 and TRBJ1-1; no definite D call. Looked up from germline, CDR1 is KGHSH and CDR2 is LQKENI. This CDR3 is built from 13 residues. The V and J ends lost 2 bases and 8 bases respectively, with 12 bases between them. The CDR3 protein is CASSPGGSWEAFF. The CDR3 DNA is TGTGCCAGCTCACCAGGAGGCAGTTGGGAAGCTTTCTTT.

This clone was recorded only once. The chain joins TRBV30 to TRBJ1-1; 8 nucleotides align to TRBD1. Unmatched junction bases numbered 4, after V lost 5 bases and J lost 5 bases. CDR3 length: 12 amino acids. Germline V lookup: CDR1 GTSNPN, CDR2 SVGIG (reference sequence). The CDR3 DNA is TGTGCCTGGGGACAGGGCAGGACTGAAGCTTTCTTT. Its translation: CAWGQGRTEAFF.

The CDR3 DNA reads TGTGCCAGCAGCTTAGAGGGACAGGGCCTTAATTCACCCCTCCACTTT. It translates to CASSLEGQGLNSPLHF. V and J are TRBV11-2 and TRBJ1-6, with 9 bases that match TRBD1. The CDR3 consists of 16 residues. Trimming at V came to 0 bases and at J to 6 bases, leaving 3 bases not matched to a gene. Per the germline V gene, CDR1 is SGHAT and CDR2 is FQNNGV.

The chain combines TRBV30 with TRBJ1-5, with unresolved D. Trimming took 2 bases from V and 0 from J, leaving 5 bases between them. The CDR3 sequence is 13 residues long. From germline, CDR1 is GTSNPN and CDR2 SVGIG (reference sequence). The CDR3 nucleotides are TGTGCCTGGAGTTCAGATAGCAATCAGCCCCAGCATTTT. Translation gives CAWSSDSNQPQHF.

V usage is TRBV21-1 and J usage is TRBJ2-4; the table's D call of TRBD2 was not tested on the DNA. TRBV21-1 is assigned pseudogene status. The CDR3 sequence is 21 residues long. The CDR3 is CASSKPGIGLAGLLAKNIQYF. For the CDR3, the DNA is TGTGCCAGCAGCAAACCGGGGATAGGACTAGCGGGGTTACTAGCCAAAAACATTCAGTACTTC.

The chain couples TRBV30 to TRBJ1-1; TRBD1 matches 7 bases. The CDR3 totals 16 residues. V lost 2 bases and J lost 1; bases outside the gene matches: 10. Germline CDR1 GTSNPN, CDR2 SVGIG (reference sequence). This CDR3 is CAWSLPGGTTNTEAFF. For the CDR3, the DNA is TGTGCCTGGAGTCTCCCAGGGGGAACGACGAACACTGAAGCTTTCTTT.

The chain couples TRBV7-9 to TRBJ2-1, with no clear D. CDR3 length equals 11 residues. Germline CDR1 is SEHNR and CDR2 is FQNEAQ (reference sequence). Deletions cut 4 bases from V and 9 bases from J, with 7 bases between. In DNA, the CDR3 is TGTGCCAGCAGCTCCGCAGGTGAGCAGTTCTTC. It translates to CASSSAGEQFF. The full variable domain, with the rest looked up from reference TRBV7-9 and TRBJ2-1, is DTGVSQNPRHKITKRGQNVTFRCDPISEHNRLYWYRQTLGQGPEFLTYFQNEAQLEKSRLLSDRFSAERPKGSFSTLEIQRTEQGDSAMYLCASSSAGEQFFGPGTRLTVL.

The V call is TRBV24-1, the J call TRBJ2-7; 8 nucleotides line up with TRBD1. This CDR3 contains 15 residues. The germline V gene has CDR1 KGHDR and CDR2 SFDVKD. The V gene end was trimmed by 3 bases and the J gene end by 5 bases; junction bases not matched to a gene: 8. CDR3 nucleotides: TGTGCCACCAGTGATCCGACAGGGGCGGGGAACGAGCAGTACTTC. It encodes CATSDPTGAGNEQYF.

The J gene is TRBJ2-1, the V gene TRBV30, with 7 positions matching TRBD1. Per germline, CDR1 GTSNPN and CDR2 SVGIG (reference sequence). The CDR3 contains 13 residues. With V trimmed by 4 bases and J by 2 bases, 2 bases remained unmatched. The CDR3 sequence: CAWKQGTYNEQFF. The CDR3 nucleotides read TGTGCCTGGAAACAGGGGACCTACAATGAGCAGTTCTTC.

The chain combines TRBV30 with TRBJ1-5, with TRBD1 matching over 7 bases. Germline V CDR1 and CDR2: GTSNPN, SVGIG (reference sequence). V gave up 7 bases and J gave up 3 bases; unmatched junction bases: 15. This CDR3 contains 16 residues. The CDR3 DNA is TGTGCCTCCTCGACAGGGACGGGGTGGGACAATCAGCCCCAGCATTTT. It encodes CASSTGTGWDNQPQHF.

The J gene is TRBJ1-3, the V gene TRBV7-2; D not resolved. The CDR3 extends over 14 amino acids. V was cut by 8 bases and J by 0 bases, with 11 bases left in between. Germline CDR1 is SGHTA and CDR2 is FQGNSA. The CDR3 protein is CASYDSRSGNTIYF. As DNA, the CDR3 is TGTGCCAGCTACGACTCCCGCTCTGGAAACACCATATATTTT.

The chain has TRBV27 and TRBJ2-6, with 7 bases identical to TRBD1. CDR1 is MNHEY and CDR2 is SMNVEV in the germline V gene (reference sequence). Trimming took 7 bases from V and 2 from J; bases not matched to a gene: 2. The CDR3 length is 14 residues. CDR3 sequence: CASTGQAGANVLTF. Written as DNA, the CDR3 is TGTGCCAGCACTGGACAGGCTGGGGCCAACGTCCTGACTTTC.

This clone was detected only once. The chain couples TRBV6-5 to TRBJ2-1; a possible D gene is TRBD2 (6 bases). The V end lost 6 bases, the J end lost 6 bases, and 15 bases lay between the germline ends. Germline values: CDR1 MNHEY, CDR2 SVGAGI. The CDR3 spans 14 residues. The CDR3 DNA sequence: TGTGCCAGCAGCCCGGGAGTCATAAGCAATGAGCAGTTCTTC. It translates to CASSPGVISNEQFF.

This sequence joins TRBV3-1 (or the pseudogene TRBV3-2) and TRBJ2-2; D might be TRBD2 (5 bases). V gave up 1 base and J gave up 4 bases, with 7 bases separating them. The CDR3 covers 14 residues. Germline values: CDR1 LGHDT, CDR2 YNNKEL (reference sequence). The CDR3: CASSQGTFTGELFF. In DNA, the CDR3 is TGTGCCAGCAGCCAAGGGACTTTCACCGGGGAGCTGTTTTTT.